This T cell receptor beta chain was found in a study of monozygotic twins with inflammatory bowel disease. Study findings and constraints: Distinguishing T cell subtypes was not possible.

CDR1 SGHRS and CDR2 YFSETQ come from the germline V gene. CDR3 length: 14 amino acids. On this clonotype: The antigen is undetermined.

TCRdb reprocessed the 5' RACE reads; each CDR3 protein has one entry and no DNA is given. In total, the table holds some 450,000 distinct CDR3 sequences. The rearrangement links TRBV5-1 to TRBJ2-5; TCRdb names TRBD1, which stays unverified in the absence of DNA. The clonotype comes from a human donor with ulcerative colitis or Crohn's disease, or a healthy co-twin of an affected twin (not recorded which). The sample was blood. The CDR3 protein is CATHGGGYQETQYF. Combining the CDR3 with reference TRBV5-1 and TRBJ2-5 gives the whole variable domain KAGVTQTPRYLIKTRGQQVTLSCSPISGHRSVSWYQQTPGQGLQFLFEYFSETQRNKGNFPGRFSGRQFSNSRSEMNVSTLELGDSALYLCATHGGGYQETQYFGPGTRLLVL.